Below are 13 T cell receptor beta chains sequenced from a single sample in a study of tumor-infiltrating lymphocytes in primary liver carcinoma (dated by TCRdb to about 2017). For sequencing, an Illumina HiSeq 2500 was employed. Starting from 450 to 500 ng total RNA, TCRbeta-specific cDNA was produced by reverse transcription with a constant-region primer and ProtoScript II reverse transcriptase. Three nested multiplex PCR rounds, following a slightly modified ARM-PCR procedure, were used to build the TCRbeta libraries. Each of the first two PCR rounds ran for 9 to 11 cycles using multiplex TRBV1-TRBV30 forward primers together with a Cbeta reverse primer. TCRdb reprocessed the public reads (quality trimming at Q25 with fastp, clone calling with MiXCR) and kept in-frame beta chains. Here each entry gathers all rows of one CDR3 protein and keeps the most common genes and DNA. This sample holds roughly 120,000 distinct CDR3 sequences; 55% to 65% were observed only once. The ten largest clones represent approximately 9.7% of the sample.

Without any cell sorting, total RNA and DNA were co-extracted from about 21-30 mg of bulk tissue using the AllPrep DNA/RNA mini kit. Input material: liver tumor tissue from sampling region 1. Read against the paper, the sample's cell subset or site label means: tumor region T1, superior pole. These receptors came from a woman aged 60-70 years with primary liver carcinoma and hepatitis B virus infection.

The table lists this clonotype with many counts. This chain links TRBV6-4 with TRBJ2-1; D remains unclear. V was cut by 5 bases and J by 5 bases, with 10 bases left in between. Looked up from germline, CDR1 is MRHNA and CDR2 is SNTAGT. CDR3 length: 13 residues. The CDR3 sequence: CASSKDRHNEQFF. The DNA for the CDR3 is TGTGCCAGCAGTAAGGACCGACACAATGAGCAGTTCTTC.

This clonotype was picked up a small number of times. The CDR3 here is CASSVDSQGDYGYTF. CDR3 nucleotide sequence: TGTGCCAGCAGCGTAGATAGTCAGGGCGACTATGGCTACACCTTC. The chain links TRBV9 to TRBJ1-2, with a weak D call TRBD1 (5 bases). Germline assignment: CDR1 SGDLS and CDR2 YYNGEE. V gave up 0 bases and J gave up 3 bases, with 12 bases separating them. The CDR3 contains 15 residues.

A note on this clonotype: The junction differs from germline at one of its ends, possibly a read error. The chain employs TRBV7-9 and TRBJ2-3, with 12 bases identical to TRBD2. The germline gives CDR1 SEHNR, CDR2 FQNEAQ (reference sequence). The length of the CDR3 is 15 residues. For the CDR3, the DNA is TGTGCCTGCAGCCGGACTAGCGGGGATACAGATACGCAGTATTTT. It yields the protein CACSRTSGDTDTQYF.

The chain has TRBV2 and TRBJ1-5; 7 nucleotides line up with TRBD1. The length of the CDR3 is 15 residues. Unmatched junction bases numbered 4, after V lost 5 bases and J lost 0 bases. The germline V gene has CDR1 SNHLY and CDR2 FYNNEI. CDR3 in amino acids: CASSRQGNSNQPQHF. CDR3 coding DNA: TGTGCCAGCAGTAGACAGGGCAATAGCAATCAGCCCCAGCATTTT.

Concerning this clonotype: Sequence at one end of the junction differs from germline and may be a read error. The rearrangement joins TRBV11-2 to TRBJ1-3, with 9 bases identical to TRBD1. The V gene's germline CDR1 is SGHAT and CDR2 FQNNGV. This CDR3 comprises 19 residues. CDR3 in amino acids: CTSSSRTDRGAYSGNIIYF. CDR3 bases: TGTACCAGCAGCTCACGCACGGACAGGGGAGCGTACTCTGGAAACATCATATATTTT.

This clonotype was detected only once. A much larger clone sits a single nucleotide away, making a read error possible. The chain employs TRBV12-3 or TRBV12-4 and TRBJ1-2; 8 positions agree with TRBD1. V lost 6 bases, J lost 8 bases, and 14 bases stayed unmatched. This CDR3 comprises 15 residues. In DNA form, the CDR3 reads TGTGCCAGCAGCACCATGGGGCAGGGGGCTGGGGGCTACACCTTC. It translates to CASSTMGQGAGGYTF.

As for this clonotype: With a much larger clone just one base away, this may be a read error. The rearrangement uses TRBV4-1 and TRBJ1-2, with D uncertain. The CDR3 runs 14 residues. Germline CDR1 and CDR2: MGHRA and YSYEKL. The V end lost 0 bases, the J end lost 8 bases, and 13 bases lay between the germline ends. The CDR3 sequence: CASSQEMVVWGYTF. In nucleotides, the CDR3 is TGCGCCAGCAGCCAAGAGATGGTGGTCTGGGGCTACACCTTC.

As concerns this clonotype: With a much larger clone just one base away, this may be a read error. V usage is TRBV10-3 and J usage is TRBJ2-5, with D perhaps TRBD1 or TRBD2 (5 bases each). CDR1 ENHRY and CDR2 SYGVKD come from the germline V gene. This CDR3 has 14 amino acids. CDR3 DNA: TGTGCCATCAGTGGGCAGGGAGCGAGAGAGTCCCAGTACTTC. This encodes CAISGQGARESQYF.

The chain uses TRBV7-8 and TRBJ2-2, with D uncertain. CDR3 length: 15 residues. V was trimmed by 8 bases and J by 9 bases, leaving 22 bases between them. The germline V gene has CDR1 SGHVS and CDR2 FQNEAQ. CDR3 coding DNA: TGTGCCAGCGGCACCCGGACCAGAGTGGAGAGGGAGCTGTTTTTT. Translating gives CASGTRTRVERELFF.

This clonotype was seen many times. The chain employs TRBV4-1 and TRBJ2-5, with TRBD2 matching over 9 bases. This CDR3 has 15 residues. Trimming at V came to 0 bases and at J to 6 bases, leaving 5 bases not matched to a gene. Looked up from germline, CDR1 is MGHRA and CDR2 is YSYEKL. The CDR3 DNA is TGCGCCAGCAGCCAAGAGGGACTAGCTTGGAAGACCCAGTACTTC. This gives the protein CASSQEGLAWKTQYF.

The V gene is TRBV28, the J gene TRBJ2-7, with 9 bases lining up with TRBD1. This CDR3 region has 13 residues. The germline gives CDR1 MDHEN, CDR2 SYDVKM. The junction had 6 bases not matched to a gene; V was cut back by 11 bases and J by 1 base. The CDR3 DNA is TGTGCCTGCCTTGACAGGGGGTCCTACGAGCAGTACTTC. Its protein product is CACLDRGSYEQYF.

As to this clonotype: A much larger clonotype is one base distant, so this may be a read error. The V and J genes are TRBV6-2 or TRBV6-3 and TRBJ2-7, with a possible D match to TRBD2 (6 bases). The V gene's germline CDR1 is MNHEY and CDR2 SVGEGT. The CDR3 spans 18 residues. The CDR3 nucleotides read TGTGCCAACAGTTACAAACTAGGGACTGAGAGGGGCTCCTACGAGCAGTACTTC. It specifies CANSYKLGTERGSYEQYF.

This chain joins TRBV28 and TRBJ1-2; D is possibly TRBD1 (5 bases). V was cut by 6 bases and J by 7 bases, with 9 bases left in between. This CDR3 is 11 amino acids long. Germline CDR1 MDHEN, CDR2 SYDVKM. CDR3: CASSRTIGYTF. The CDR3 DNA reads as TGTGCCAGCAGCCGGACAATTGGCTACACCTTC.